The table lists the clone carrying this TCR beta chain with a count of one. No antigen is known for it. Germline V gives CDR1 SGHTA, CDR2 FQGNSA. The CDR3 is 14 amino acids. Trimming took 5 bases from V and 7 from J; bases not matched to a gene: 7. The sample originates from a study of beta chain features in type 1 diabetes. In the study overall: Cell yields, age and gender were similar between patients and healthy donors. Study-level results: Shorter templates might be favored by PCR, and equally so in patients and in controls. The naive, central memory and Treg TCRB repertoires looked more alike in patients than they did in healthy donors.

Isolated RNA was reverse transcribed in full, so expressed TCRB transcripts were sequenced. Profiled with immunoSEQ multiplex PCR; TCRdb holds only in-frame clones, not every one. The sample carries around 160,000 clones, roughly 48% recorded once. Sequenced material: Tregs from blood. The clonotype comes from a man between 18 and 35 years old in good health. The genes are TRBV7-2 and TRBJ2-3; 9 nucleotides agree with TRBD1. The CDR3 nucleotides are TGTGCCAGCAGCCGGGGACAGGGTCTAAATACGCAGTATTTT. Translated: CASSRGQGLNTQYF.